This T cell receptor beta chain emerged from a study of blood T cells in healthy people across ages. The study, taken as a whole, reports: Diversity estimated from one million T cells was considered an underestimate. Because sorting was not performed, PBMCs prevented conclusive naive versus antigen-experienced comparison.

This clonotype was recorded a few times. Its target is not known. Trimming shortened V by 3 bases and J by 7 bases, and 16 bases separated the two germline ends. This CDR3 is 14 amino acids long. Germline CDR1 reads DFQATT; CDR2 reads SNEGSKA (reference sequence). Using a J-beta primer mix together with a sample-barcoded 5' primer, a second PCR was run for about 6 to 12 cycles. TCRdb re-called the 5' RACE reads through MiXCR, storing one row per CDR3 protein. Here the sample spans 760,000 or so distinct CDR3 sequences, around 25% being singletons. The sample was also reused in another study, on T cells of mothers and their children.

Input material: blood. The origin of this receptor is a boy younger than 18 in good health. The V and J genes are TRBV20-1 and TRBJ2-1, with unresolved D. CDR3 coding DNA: TGCAGTGCTAGTCATATAGTGACCTGGAATGAGCAGTTCTTC. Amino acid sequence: CSASHIVTWNEQFF.